This T cell receptor beta chain was observed in a study of CD8 T cells in Susac syndrome. RNA totalling about 0.5 to 1 ug underwent reverse transcription with random hexamers. An immunoSEQ multiplex PCR generated amplified TCR beta CDR3 products spanning 54 Vbeta and 13 Jbeta. TCRdb used MiXCR to reprocess the immunoSEQ multiplex PCR reads, holding one entry per CDR3 protein. The top ten clones hold roughly 0.12% of a sample with 150,000 or so distinct CDR3 sequences, about 96% of them seen once. Fulfillment of recently defined diagnostic criteria for definite or probable disease was shown by the patients with Susac syndrome. The CDR3 runs to 13 residues. The ends were cut back, 6 bases at V and 2 bases at J, with 10 bases in the middle. Germline loops: CDR1 MDHEN, CDR2 SYDVKM.

Sequenced: CD4+ T cells from PBMCs. The TCR sequence derives from a human donor with Susac syndrome. This chain joins TRBV28 and TRBJ2-5; D unresolved. The CDR3 coding sequence is TGTGCCAGCAGCAGACCGATTCAAGAGACCCAGTACTTC. It yields the protein CASSRPIQETQYF.